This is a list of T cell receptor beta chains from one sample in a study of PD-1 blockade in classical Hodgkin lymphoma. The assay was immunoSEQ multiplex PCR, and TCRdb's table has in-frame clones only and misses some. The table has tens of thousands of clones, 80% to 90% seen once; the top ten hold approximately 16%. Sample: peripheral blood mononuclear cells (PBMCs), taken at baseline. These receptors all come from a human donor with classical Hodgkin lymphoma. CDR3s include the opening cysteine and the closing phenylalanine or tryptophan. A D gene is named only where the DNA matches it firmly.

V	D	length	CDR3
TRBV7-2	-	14	CASSLGVGNTEAFF
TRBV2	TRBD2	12	CATRAGAYEQYF
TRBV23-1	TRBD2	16	CASSQSGGGWPGELFF
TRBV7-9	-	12	CASSLTFKEAFF
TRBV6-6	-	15	CASISILSGHYGYTF
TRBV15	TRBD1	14	CATSRGQGEFGYTF
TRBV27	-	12	CASSLRGSEQFF
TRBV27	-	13	CASSSHRTYEQYF
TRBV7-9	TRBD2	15	CASSRGLADYNEQFF
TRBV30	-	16	CAWRRHSGISGNTIYF
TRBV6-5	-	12	CASCSGGTDYTF
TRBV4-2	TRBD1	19	CASSQDGQPGQGFDSPLHF
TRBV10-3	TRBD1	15	CAIRTGNSGANVLTF
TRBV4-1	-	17	CASSQDRLGDRTGELFF